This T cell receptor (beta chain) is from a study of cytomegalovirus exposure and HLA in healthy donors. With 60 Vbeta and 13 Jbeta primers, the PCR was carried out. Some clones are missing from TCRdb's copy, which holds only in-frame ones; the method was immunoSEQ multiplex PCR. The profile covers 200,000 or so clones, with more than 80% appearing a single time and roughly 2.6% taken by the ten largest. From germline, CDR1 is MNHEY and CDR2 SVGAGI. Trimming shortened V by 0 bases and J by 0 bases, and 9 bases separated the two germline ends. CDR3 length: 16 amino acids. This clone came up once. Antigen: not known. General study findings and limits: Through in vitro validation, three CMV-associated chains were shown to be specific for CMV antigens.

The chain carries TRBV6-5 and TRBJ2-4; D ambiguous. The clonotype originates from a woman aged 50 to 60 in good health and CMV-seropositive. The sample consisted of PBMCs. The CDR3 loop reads CASSYSVTIAKNIQYF. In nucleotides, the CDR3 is TGTGCCAGCAGTTACTCGGTGACAATAGCCAAAAACATTCAGTACTTC.